The clone carrying this T cell receptor beta chain has only a few counts. Its matching antigen is unknown. This sample stems from a study of T-cell reconstitution after alpha-beta-depleted transplantation in children. The study, taken as a whole, reports: About two months after transplant, alpha-beta T cells reportedly came from several hundred expanded graft clones. Counts and diversity of T cells one year after transplant came mostly from newly produced T cells. For some patients, TCRbeta diversity was high at day 60 because of recipient T cells and thymic progenitors that survived.

A library of TCRbeta sequences, prepared with unique molecular identifiers, was generated. TCRdb recomputed calls from the PCR reads with MiXCR, one row per CDR3 protein. The data contain hundreds of thousands of distinct CDR3 sequences, 10% to 15% of them singletons. This CDR3 is built from 16 residues. CDR1 is SGDLS and CDR2 is YYNGEE in the germline V gene. The V gene lost 0 bases and the J gene lost 3 bases, with 16 bases spanning the gap. The clonotype comes from a male patient younger than 18 who had a stem cell transplant for acute myeloid leukemia, so the T cells may come from the graft donor. The chain has TRBV9 and TRBJ2-7, with D perhaps matching TRBD1 or TRBD2 (8 bases each). The sample here was PBMCs, mostly from graft donor cells, taken 360 days after TCRalphabeta/CD19-depleted stem cell transplant. The CDR3 loop reads CASSVAGGTGDYEQYF. The CDR3 DNA sequence: TGTGCCAGCAGCGTAGCGGGGGGGACAGGTGACTACGAGCAGTACTTC. Complete variable domain (other parts from reference TRBV9 and TRBJ2-7): DSGVTQTPKHLITATGQRVTLRCSPRSGDLSVYWYQQSLDQGLQFLIQYYNGEERAKGNILERFSAQQFPDLHSELNLSSLELGDSALYFCASSVAGGTGDYEQYFGPGTRLTVT.